A selection of T cell receptor beta chains follows, all from one sample in a study of T-cell memory formation after mild COVID-19. TCRdb itself ran the 5' RACE reads through MiXCR, one entry per CDR3 protein. This sample has 400,000 to 500,000 distinct CDR3 sequences, with 20% found just once. Sequencing input: PBMCs or a T cell subset sorted from them (not recorded which). These receptor sequences come from an adult woman who had mild COVID-19 (a few samples of this study predate the infection). Cell type and time point are not known. Each CDR3 is given with its conserved first and last residue. D genes are given only for firm matches. A clone size is listed for some rows: how often the clone was seen (once, few, many), or a class if it is expanded.

clone size,D gene,J gene,V gene,CDR3 DNA,CDR3 protein
NA,NA,TRBJ2-7,TRBV9,TGTGCCAGCAGCGTAGAGGCAAACATCTACGAGCAGTACTTC,CASSVEANIYEQYF
NA,TRBD2,TRBJ2-2,TRBV5-1,TGCGCCAGCAGCCGGAAGACTAGCGGGGGGATGAACACCGGGGAGCTGTTTTTT,CASSRKTSGGMNTGELFF
NA,NA,TRBJ1-5,TRBV9,TGTGCCAGCGGGGACTCGCCGCATACAAATCAGCCCCAGCATTTT,CASGDSPHTNQPQHF
NA,NA,TRBJ2-6,TRBV7-2,TGTGCCAGCAGCTTAGAGTTCTCTGGGGCCAACGTCCTGACTTTC,CASSLEFSGANVLTF
NA,NA,TRBJ1-2,TRBV30,TGTGCCTGGAGTCTTGGCGGGGCGCGCTATGGCTACACCTTC,CAWSLGGARYGYTF
few,NA,TRBJ2-3,TRBV20-1,TGCAGTGCTAGTGGGTCCAGTGCCACAGATACGCAGTATTTT,CSASGSSATDTQYF
few,NA,TRBJ1-1,TRBV6-5,TGTGCCAGCAACCTACGGACGGGGAACACTGAAGCTTTCTTT,CASNLRTGNTEAFF
NA,TRBD1,TRBJ2-7,TRBV7-9,TGTGCCAGCAGCTCAAACTTCTTCGGGACAGATACCTACGAGCAGTACTTC,CASSSNFFGTDTYEQYF
few,NA,TRBJ2-3,TRBV4-1,TGCGCCAGCAGCCAAGATTCGGCGGCCTTCACAGATACGCAGTATTTT,CASSQDSAAFTDTQYF
few,TRBD1,TRBJ1-3,TRBV6-5,TGTGCCAGCAGGGGACAGCTCTCTGGAAACACCATATATTTT,CASRGQLSGNTIYF
few,NA,TRBJ1-1,TRBV7-6,TGTGCCAGCAGCCTAAGGCCGGGGAGGCTGAACACTGAAGCTTTCTTT,CASSLRPGRLNTEAFF